Sequencing of this T cell receptor beta chain was carried out in a study of T cell responses to AZD1222 COVID-19 vaccine. This table comes from immunoSEQ multiplex PCR, and its TCRdb copy is limited to in-frame clones, with some not included. Of about 140,000 clones in the sample, approximately 92% are singletons; the top ten hold about 3.7%. The specimen was peripheral blood, collected 28 days after the second AZD1222 dose. This TCR derives from an adult who received the AZD1222 COVID-19 vaccine.

The CDR3 nucleotides read TGTGCCAGCAGTTTACAAGGATCTGGGGAGCAGTACTTC. Translated, it gives CASSLQGSGEQYF. V gene TRBV27 combines with J gene TRBJ2-7; no definite D call. Trimming took off 2 bases at V and 7 bases at J, with 12 bases between the two ends. This CDR3 has 13 residues. The V gene's germline CDR1 is MNHEY and CDR2 SMNVEV (reference sequence).